The 19 T cell receptor beta chains below all came from one sample that was sequenced in a study of shared clonotypes between healthy human individuals (dated by TCRdb to 2018 to 2020). Libraries were made using the immunoSEQ multiplex PCR assay. TCRdb took this table from immuneACCESS and kept in-frame rearrangements with V and J called. Such tables lack part of the clones; where checked against another copy, unresolved V genes explain under half of the gap, and the rest is unexplained. The sample data list about 460,000 clones, and 77% of these were observed just once. The top ten hold around 12% of the sample. The sample taken for sequencing was PBMCs. The receptors derive from a woman in her 40s in good health. Some clones in this sample may be carry-over from other donors' samples.

The J gene is TRBJ1-2, the V gene TRBV28; D remains unclear. CDR1 is MDHEN, CDR2 SYDVKM, per germline. This CDR3 region has 13 residues. V was trimmed by 3 bases and J by 6 bases, leaving 11 bases between them. This CDR3 reads CASSLVVSNGYTF. CDR3 nucleotides: TGTGCCAGCAGTTTGGTAGTTTCCAATGGCTACACCTTC.

The rearrangement joins TRBV15 to TRBJ2-7; a possible D gene is TRBD2 (5 bases). Trimming stripped 3 bases from V and 4 bases from J, with 13 bases between. This CDR3 is 14 amino acids long. Germline CDR1 reads LNHNV; CDR2 reads YYDKDF (reference sequence). The CDR3 DNA reads as TGTGCCACCAGCAGGCTAGCTGTCGATTACGAGCAGTACTTC. Translating it yields CATSRLAVDYEQYF.

This sequence joins TRBV5-4 and TRBJ2-3; tentatively, D is TRBD1 (6 bases). The V and J ends lost 0 bases and 0 bases respectively, with 11 bases between them. The CDR3 has 16 amino acids. Germline CDR1 reads SGHNT; CDR2 reads YYREEE (reference sequence). The chain's CDR3 is CASSLDQGTSTDTQYF. DNA for the CDR3: TGTGCCAGCAGCTTGGATCAGGGGACCAGCACAGATACGCAGTATTTT.

J is TRBJ2-2 and V is TRBV7-3; 10 bases are a match to TRBD2. The CDR3 runs 18 residues. V lost 5 bases to trimming and J lost 5 bases; unmatched junction nucleotides: 14. From germline, CDR1 is SGHTA and CDR2 FQGTGA. The CDR3 DNA sequence: TGTGCCAGCAGCCCCCTCCCGAGCGGGAGGGCCCGAACCGGGGAGCTGTTTTTT. This translates into CASSPLPSGRARTGELFF.

Of note for this clone: Other DNA sequences in this sample translate to the same CDR3. The rearrangement joins TRBV6-5 to TRBJ2-1; the match to TRBD1 covers 9 bases. The trim removed 0 bases at V and 2 bases at J, leaving 2 bases unmatched. This CDR3 is 16 amino acids long. Germline CDR1 MNHEY, CDR2 SVGAGI. The CDR3 region has the DNA TGTGCCAGCAGTTACTCGAACAGGGGGCCCTACAATGAGCAGTTCTTC. As protein: CASSYSNRGPYNEQFF.

This sequence joins TRBV18 and TRBJ2-7; D is unresolved. CDR1 and CDR2 from the germline V gene are KGHSH and LQKENI. The CDR3 is 15 amino acids. Between the trimmed V and J ends, which lost 3 bases and 1 base, there was a span of 13 bases. CDR3 region: CASSPLTAFSYEQYF. The CDR3 coding sequence is TGTGCCAGCTCACCCCTAACAGCATTTTCCTACGAGCAGTACTTC.

The chain employs TRBV4-1 and TRBJ2-1, with 13 nucleotides matching TRBD2. This CDR3 region has 15 residues. The germline gives CDR1 MGHRA, CDR2 YSYEKL. J gave up 5 bases and V 4 bases, and 2 bases lay outside the gene matches. The CDR3 coding sequence is TGCGCCAGCAGCCGTACTAGCGGGAGGGACAATGAGCAGTTCTTC. This gives the protein CASSRTSGRDNEQFF.

The chain couples TRBV5-1 to TRBJ2-5; 10 bases are shared with TRBD2. This CDR3 region has 17 residues. Germline lookup yields CDR1 SGHRS and CDR2 YFSETQ. V shed 4 bases and J 4 bases; nucleotides not matched to a gene: 13. The CDR3 bases are TGCGCCAGCAGCACCGGACTAGCGGTTCCCTCGATAGAGACCCAGTACTTC. Protein product: CASSTGLAVPSIETQYF. Full variable domain (rest looked up from reference TRBV5-1 and TRBJ2-5): KAGVTQTPRYLIKTRGQQVTLSCSPISGHRSVSWYQQTPGQGLQFLFEYFSETQRNKGNFPGRFSGRQFSNSRSEMNVSTLELGDSALYLCASSTGLAVPSIETQYFGPGTRLLVL.

This sequence joins TRBV29-1 and TRBJ2-7; either TRBD1 or TRBD2 may fit D (5 bases each). Trimming shortened V by 5 bases and J by 2 bases, and 16 bases separated the two germline ends. The V gene's germline CDR1 is SQVTM and CDR2 ANQGSEA. The CDR3 consists of 14 residues. For the CDR3, the DNA is TGCAGCGTTCGTGGGGACGGACGACCCTACGAGCAGTACTTC. Protein: CSVRGDGRPYEQYF.

The V call is TRBV5-1, the J call TRBJ2-5; unclear D gene. Germline V gene lookup returns CDR1 SGHRS and CDR2 YFSETQ. V lost 2 bases and J 3 bases, leaving 8 bases between the germline ends. This CDR3 is built from 13 residues. The CDR3 region is CASSFAVEETQYF. The CDR3 coding sequence is TGCGCCAGCAGCTTCGCGGTCGAAGAGACCCAGTACTTC.

The rearrangement joins TRBV18 to TRBJ1-4, with TRBD1 as a possible D gene (6 bases). V shed 3 bases and J shed 5 bases, with 13 bases lying between them. Germline V gives CDR1 KGHSH, CDR2 LQKENI. CDR3 length equals 15 residues. CDR3 amino acids: CASSPRGRGNEKLFF. The CDR3 coding sequence is TGTGCCAGCTCACCTCGGGGCAGGGGCAATGAAAAACTGTTTTTT.

This clone was detected once. The chain has TRBV29-1 and TRBJ2-7; 8 positions agree with TRBD2. J was trimmed by 2 bases and V by 1 base; bases with no gene match: 13. There are 17 residues in the CDR3. CDR1 and CDR2 from the germline V gene are SQVTM and ANQGSEA. The CDR3 DNA reads as TGCAGCGTTGAAGTAGCTTTTACTAGCGGAAGCGCCTACGAGCAGTACTTC. Protein product: CSVEVAFTSGSAYEQYF.

This clone has only a few counts. The chain links TRBV9 to TRBJ1-1; unclear D gene. The germline gives CDR1 SGDLS, CDR2 YYNGEE. V lost 4 bases, J lost 1 base, and 8 bases lay in between. This CDR3 comprises 13 residues. CDR3: CASSPLTNTEAFF. For the CDR3, the DNA is TGTGCCAGCAGCCCTCTTACGAACACTGAAGCTTTCTTT.

The chain recombines TRBV28 with TRBJ1-2; D is undetermined. This CDR3 is 16 amino acids long. V shed 1 base and J shed 5 bases, with 17 bases lying between them. Germline-derived CDR1 and CDR2 are MDHEN and SYDVKM. The CDR3 DNA reads as TGTGCCAGCAGTTTATCCTGGCAGCCGGGAGGATATGGCTACACCTTC. Its translation: CASSLSWQPGGYGYTF.

V usage is TRBV1 and J usage is TRBJ1-2. TRBV1 is a pseudogene segment. The CDR3 runs to 15 residues. CDR3 DNA: TGCACCAGCAGCCAAGAAGTGGGGGAGAACTATGGCTACACCTTC. Protein: CTSSQEVGENYGYTF.

The V and J genes are TRBV5-1 and TRBJ2-2; D call uncertain. CDR3 length: 15 amino acids. Germline V lookup: CDR1 SGHRS, CDR2 YFSETQ. Trimming stripped 0 bases from V and 6 bases from J, with 12 bases between. The DNA of the CDR3 is TGCGCCAGCAGCTTGGGGCTAGGATGGGCCGGGGAGCTGTTTTTT. Its translation is CASSLGLGWAGELFF.

This sequence joins TRBV28 and TRBJ2-2, with TRBD2 identical over 7 bases. The CDR3 has 18 amino acids. Germline-derived CDR1 and CDR2 are MDHEN and SYDVKM. Losses at the gene ends were 2 bases for V and 6 bases for J; bases not matched to a gene: 15. CDR3 amino acids: CASSLVANRGSGSGELFF. In DNA, the CDR3 is TGTGCCAGCAGTTTAGTAGCTAATCGCGGGAGCGGATCCGGGGAGCTGTTTTTT.

The chain joins TRBV7-3 to TRBJ2-2; D remains ambiguous. V lost 3 bases and J lost 3, with 17 bases in between. The CDR3 runs 17 residues. Germline V gene sequence: CDR1 SGHTA, CDR2 FQGTGA. Here the CDR3 reads CASSFGPASLHTGELFF. The CDR3 DNA sequence: TGTGCCAGCAGCTTCGGCCCCGCCAGCCTTCACACCGGGGAGCTGTTTTTT.

Concerning this clone itself: A much larger clone lies one base from this, so it may be a read error. Other DNA sequences from this sample encode an identical CDR3 as well. V gene TRBV15 combines with J gene TRBJ2-3, with 9 bases fitting TRBD2. Germline V lookup: CDR1 LNHNV, CDR2 YYDKDF (reference sequence). CDR3 size: 16 residues. V trimming: 3 bases; J trimming: 2 bases; junction bases outside the gene matches: 6. The CDR3 is CATSSRRTSDTDTQYF. Here the CDR3 DNA reads TGTGCCACCAGCAGTCGCAGGACTAGCGACACAGATACGCAGTATTTT.